These 21 T cell receptor beta chains were all obtained from the same sample, sequenced in a study of Ad26.COV2.S vaccination and SARS-CoV-2 variants. The protocol was immunoSEQ multiplex PCR, while the TCRdb copy is restricted to in-frame clones and leaves out a portion. The sample gives about 320,000 clones, roughly 84% of which show up once; less than 2% is in the top ten. Regarding treatment: 19 received Ad26.COV2.S at low or high dose, single or two shots; about 5 received placebo; per-sample allocation not given. Samples were taken on day 63 after the first vaccine or placebo injection. Sequenced material: peripheral blood, taken in a trial of Ad26.COV2.S vaccine versus placebo. These receptors came from a person between 18 and 59 years old who received the Ad26.COV2.S COVID-19 vaccine or a placebo.

The chain joins TRBV27 to TRBJ2-3; no firm D call. Germline values: CDR1 MNHEY, CDR2 SMNVEV (reference sequence). The CDR3 loop spans 14 amino acids. Between the trimmed V and J ends, which lost 0 bases and 4 bases, there was a span of 8 bases. CDR3 protein: CASSLSRQSDTQYF. The DNA for the CDR3 is TGTGCCAGCAGTTTATCGAGGCAGTCAGATACGCAGTATTTT.

The rearrangement joins TRBV4-3 to TRBJ2-1; possibly TRBD1 for D (6 bases). The V gene lost 7 bases and the J gene lost 8 bases, with 18 bases spanning the gap. CDR3 length: 14 amino acids. Germline values: CDR1 LGHNA, CDR2 YSLEER. The CDR3 DNA is TGCGCCAGCACTACAGGGTGGATGGGCCATGAGCAGTTCTTC. Translation: CASTTGWMGHEQFF.

A word on this clone: The identical CDR3 is also encoded by other nucleotide sequences in the sample. The rearrangement joins TRBV3-1 (or the pseudogene TRBV3-2) to TRBJ1-1; D is possibly TRBD1 (6 bases). CDR1 is LGHDT, CDR2 YNNKEL, per germline (reference sequence). This CDR3 is built from 14 residues. Between the trimmed V and J ends, which lost 1 base and 6 bases, there was a span of 12 bases. CDR3 nucleotides: TGTGCCAGCAGCCAAGTCAAGGGGGGGGCTGAAGCTTTCTTT. Translation gives CASSQVKGGAEAFF.

The J gene is TRBJ2-2, the V gene TRBV4-3; D may be TRBD1 (5 bases). Germline CDR1 LGHNA, CDR2 YSLEER. CDR3 length equals 16 residues. Trimming shortened V by 6 bases and J by 1 base, and 15 bases separated the two germline ends. The CDR3 coding sequence is TGCGCCAGCAGGCAAAGCAGGACACTGAACACCGGGGAGCTGTTTTTT. It yields the protein CASRQSRTLNTGELFF.

A note on this clone: A read error may produce the germline difference seen at one junction end. The V gene is TRBV7-9, the J gene TRBJ1-1; the D is unclear. Germline V lookup: CDR1 SEHNR, CDR2 FQNEAQ (reference sequence). CDR3 size: 9 residues. The CDR3 DNA follows: TGTGCCAGCAGTCCAACACCTATCTTT. It is translated as CASSPTPIF.

The rearrangement joins TRBV11-2 to TRBJ1-2; TRBD1 matches at 7 bases. V was clipped by 6 bases and J by 4 bases; unmatched bases: 5. The germline V gene encodes CDR1 SGHAT and CDR2 FQNNGV. This CDR3 contains 13 residues. This CDR3 is CASSQQGSYGYTF. CDR3 nucleotide sequence: TGTGCCAGCAGTCAACAGGGGAGCTATGGCTACACCTTC. The full variable domain, in which reference TRBV11-2 and TRBJ1-2 provide the parts outside the CDR3, is EAGVAQSPRYKIIEKRQSVAFWCNPISGHATLYWYQQILGQGPKLLIQFQNNGVVDDSQLPKDRFSAERLKGVDSTLKIQPAKLEDSAVYLCASSQQGSYGYTFGSGTRLTVV.

The chain employs TRBV5-1 and TRBJ2-7; TRBD1 matches 9 bases. CDR1 is SGHRS and CDR2 is YFSETQ in the germline V gene. J was trimmed by 4 bases and V by 2 bases; bases with no gene match: 4. The CDR3 has 14 amino acids. DNA for the CDR3: TGCGCCAGCAGCTTACAGGGGGCGGCGTACGAGCAGTACTTC. Amino acid sequence: CASSLQGAAYEQYF.

The chain employs TRBV5-1 and TRBJ2-5, with 7 bases that match TRBD2. Germline assignment: CDR1 SGHRS and CDR2 YFSETQ. The J segment lost 3 bases and the V segment lost 1 base, leaving 6 bases of the junction unmatched. The CDR3 consists of 15 residues. Written as DNA, the CDR3 is TGCGCCAGCAGCTTGAGGGCTAGCGGAAAAGAGACCCAGTACTTC. Translating it yields CASSLRASGKETQYF.

V usage is TRBV5-1 and J usage is TRBJ2-3, with 8 bases lining up with TRBD2. Germline-derived CDR1 and CDR2 are SGHRS and YFSETQ. After removal of 0 bases from V and 6 bases from J, the junction contained 9 bases not matched to a gene. The CDR3 contains 16 residues. The CDR3, as DNA: TGCGCCAGCAGCTTGGCAGGGCTAGCGGGCATGGATACGCAGTATTTT. This sequence encodes CASSLAGLAGMDTQYF.

V is TRBV6-6 and J is TRBJ2-7; D might be TRBD1 (6 bases). Germline loops: CDR1 MNHNY, CDR2 SVGAGI (reference sequence). CDR3 length: 14 amino acids. Trimming removed 7 bases from V and 2 bases from J, with 15 bases in between. The DNA of the CDR3 is TGTGCCAGCACCTACGACGGACAGACCTACGAGCAGTACTTC. It yields the protein CASTYDGQTYEQYF.

The rearrangement joins TRBV18 to TRBJ2-7; D ambiguous. Germline V CDR1 and CDR2: KGHSH, LQKENI. Deletions cut 4 bases from V and 0 bases from J, with 13 bases between. The CDR3 is 15 residues long. The CDR3 here is CASSLMASISYEQYF. CDR3 coding DNA: TGTGCCAGCTCACTAATGGCTTCGATCTCCTACGAGCAGTACTTC.

The J gene is TRBJ1-1, the V gene TRBV20-1, with a possible D match to TRBD1 (5 bases). Germline V CDR1 and CDR2: DFQATT, SNEGSKA (reference sequence). This CDR3 contains 13 residues. Trimming shortened V by 3 bases and J by 6 bases, and 14 bases separated the two germline ends. The CDR3 here is CSASQGGKAEAFF. The CDR3 DNA is TGCAGTGCTAGTCAGGGCGGAAAGGCTGAAGCTTTCTTT.

The chain has TRBV5-6 and TRBJ2-5; 9 bases map to TRBD1. V dropped 4 bases and J dropped 1; count of bases not matched to a gene: 5. This CDR3 comprises 15 residues. Germline V gives CDR1 SGHDT, CDR2 YYEEEE. CDR3 protein: CASSPNRGPQETQYF. As DNA, the CDR3 is TGTGCCAGCAGCCCAAACAGGGGGCCCCAAGAGACCCAGTACTTC.

The chain couples TRBV6-5 to TRBJ1-2; 7 bases match TRBD1. Germline CDR1 is MNHEY and CDR2 is SVGAGI. V lost 0 bases, J lost 0 bases, and 4 bases stayed unmatched. The CDR3 extends over 16 amino acids. CDR3 residues: CASSYSTGDPNYGYTF. CDR3 nucleotide sequence: TGTGCCAGCAGTTACTCCACAGGGGATCCTAACTATGGCTACACCTTC.

The chain has TRBV9 and TRBJ1-3, with unresolved D. The CDR3 runs to 15 residues. Germline values: CDR1 SGDLS, CDR2 YYNGEE. V shed 4 bases and J shed 3 bases, with 14 bases lying between them. The CDR3 region is CASSSPFGGGNTIYF. Here the CDR3 DNA reads TGTGCCAGCAGCTCTCCCTTCGGCGGTGGAAACACCATATATTTT.

The V call is TRBV13, the J call TRBJ1-1; D call uncertain. V shed 2 bases and J shed 1 base, with 8 bases lying between them. CDR1 and CDR2 (germline): PRHDT, FYEKMQ (reference sequence). CDR3 size: 14 residues. The CDR3 spells CASSLLVPNTEAFF. CDR3 bases: TGTGCCAGCAGCTTATTGGTACCGAACACTGAAGCTTTCTTT.

The gene calls are TRBV6-6 and TRBJ1-1; 8 bases map to TRBD1. Germline CDR1 MNHNY, CDR2 SVGAGI (reference sequence). V dropped 5 bases and J dropped 5; count of bases not matched to a gene: 16. The CDR3 consists of 17 residues. The CDR3 DNA follows: TGTGCCAGCAGTCCCCCCTTAGGACAGGGAGTGTTAACTGAAGCTTTCTTT. It encodes CASSPPLGQGVLTEAFF.

V and J are TRBV5-6 and TRBJ1-2; no reliable D call. Germline V gene sequence: CDR1 SGHDT, CDR2 YYEEEE. V shed 2 bases and J shed 0 bases, with 8 bases lying between them. This CDR3 has 14 residues. CDR3 protein: CASSLRPSNYGYTF. The CDR3 region has the DNA TGTGCCAGCAGCTTAAGACCGTCTAACTATGGCTACACCTTC.

The V and J genes are TRBV5-1 and TRBJ1-6; possibly TRBD1 for D (6 bases). CDR3 length: 14 residues. V was cut by 4 bases and J by 7 bases, with 12 bases left in between. Per germline, CDR1 SGHRS and CDR2 YFSETQ. The CDR3 DNA is TGCGCCAGCAGCGAGGGGGACAAGAATTCACCCCTCCACTTT. Its protein product is CASSEGDKNSPLHF.

The chain joins TRBV20-1 to TRBJ2-7; D unresolved. V lost 3 bases and J lost 3, with 9 bases in between. The V gene's germline CDR1 is DFQATT and CDR2 SNEGSKA (reference sequence). CDR3 length: 12 amino acids. The CDR3 sequence is CSASGHDYEQYF. For the CDR3, the DNA is TGCAGTGCTAGTGGGCACGACTACGAGCAGTACTTC.

The J gene is TRBJ1-6, the V gene TRBV6-1; 10 nucleotides line up with TRBD1. Germline V CDR1 and CDR2: MNHNS, SASEGT. There are 16 residues in the CDR3. The trim removed 4 bases at V and 7 bases at J, leaving 7 bases unmatched. CDR3 in DNA: TGTGCCAGCAGTGTAGGACAGGGGGTTGTAAATTCACCCCTCCACTTT. Protein product: CASSVGQGVVNSPLHF.